These 22 T cell receptor beta chains were all obtained from the same sample, sequenced in a study of cytomegalovirus exposure and HLA in healthy donors. PCR was performed using 60 Vbeta and 13 Jbeta primers. Profiling relied on immunoSEQ multiplex PCR, and the TCRdb table lists in-frame clones only, not all of them. The repertoire holds some 110,000 clones, with about three quarters as singletons. Sequenced input: PBMCs. The source of these receptors is a woman aged 18-29 years in good health and CMV-seropositive.

In this sample, this clone turned up once. The rearrangement joins TRBV29-1 to TRBJ2-2, with 8 bases matching TRBD1. Trimming cost V 6 bases and J 6 bases; bases outside gene matches: 12. The CDR3 length is 15 residues. Germline V gives CDR1 SQVTM, CDR2 ANQGSEA. The CDR3, as DNA: TGCAGCGTCCCAGTGTGGGGGACAGGCTCCGGGGAGCTGTTTTTT. This translates into CSVPVWGTGSGELFF.

This chain joins TRBV4-2 and TRBJ1-4, with D unresolved. V gave up 0 bases and J gave up 2 bases, with 10 bases separating them. The CDR3 spans 16 residues. Looked up from germline, CDR1 is LGHNA and CDR2 is YNFKEQ. The DNA of the CDR3 is TGTGCCAGCAGCCAAGATTCCGGGAGGACTAATGAAAAACTGTTTTTT. Amino acids: CASSQDSGRTNEKLFF.

The table lists this clone with a few counts. The chain joins TRBV5-1 to TRBJ2-7; a possible D gene is TRBD2 (5 bases). The length of the CDR3 is 13 residues. CDR1 and CDR2 (germline): SGHRS, YFSETQ. CDR3 residues: CARSLAEASQQYV. The CDR3 nucleotides are TGCGCCAGAAGCTTGGCGGAGGCCTCCCAGCAGTACGTC.

The chain carries TRBV28 and TRBJ2-7, with D tentatively TRBD1 (6 bases). Germline V gives CDR1 MDHEN, CDR2 SYDVKM. V shed 6 bases and J shed 5 bases, with 20 bases lying between them. The CDR3 covers 15 residues. The CDR3, as DNA: TGTGCCAGCAGCCCTACCAGACAGGATTTGGACGAGCAGTACTTC. As protein: CASSPTRQDLDEQYF.

This chain links TRBV28 with TRBJ1-1, with D hard to call. The CDR3 runs 12 residues. Trimming pared 4 bases from V and 8 bases from J, leaving 11 bases between. Germline V lookup: CDR1 MDHEN, CDR2 SYDVKM. The CDR3: CASSSNTKEAFF. The CDR3 DNA follows: TGTGCCAGCAGTTCCAACACGAAAGAAGCTTTCTTT.

This chain's CDR3 is CASSPWGVSSETQYF. The CDR3 nucleotides read TGTGCCAGCAGCCCCTGGGGCGTTAGCTCCGAGACCCAGTACTTC. V and J are TRBV7-3 and TRBJ2-5; tentative D call: TRBD1 (5 bases). Germline CDR1 and CDR2: SGHTA and FQGTGA. This CDR3 region has 15 residues. Trimming pared 5 bases from V and 5 bases from J, leaving 18 bases between.

The chain has TRBV30 and TRBJ1-5; no reliable D call. Germline CDR1 reads GTSNPN; CDR2 reads SVGIG (reference sequence). The CDR3 loop spans 15 amino acids. With 4 bases removed from V and 4 bases from J, the gap between germline ends came to 17 bases. CDR3 coding DNA: TGTGCCTGGAATCTCGGAGGGAGCATAAATCAGCCCCAGCATTTT. It translates to CAWNLGGSINQPQHF. The full variable domain, completed using reference TRBV30 and TRBJ1-5, is SQTIHQWPATLVQPVGSPLSLECTVEGTSNPNLYWYRQAAGRGLQLLFYSVGIGQISSEVPQNLSASRPQDRQFILSSKKLLLSDSGFYLCAWNLGGSINQPQHFGDGTRLSIL.

V and J are TRBV19 and TRBJ2-7; D not certain. Germline loops: CDR1 LNHDA, CDR2 SQIVND (reference sequence). V was shortened by 5 bases and J by 0 bases, with 20 bases between the two germline ends. The CDR3 covers 17 residues. The CDR3 DNA reads TGTGCCAGTAGTTTCGCTTCCGGGTCCCCGGGCTCCTACGAGCAGTACTTC. Amino acid sequence: CASSFASGSPGSYEQYF.

The gene calls are TRBV2 and TRBJ1-2; 7 bases map to TRBD1. The V gene's germline CDR1 is SNHLY and CDR2 FYNNEI. Germline trimming cut 6 bases from V and 1 base from J; bases unmatched to any gene: 5. This CDR3 region has 14 residues. CDR3 sequence reads: CASRRQGVNYGYTF. In DNA, the CDR3 is TGTGCCAGCAGGCGACAGGGTGTTAACTATGGCTACACCTTC.

The chain carries TRBV5-4 and TRBJ2-7; TRBD1 is a possible D gene (5 bases). V dropped 2 bases and J dropped 2 bases, with 8 bases sitting between them. The CDR3 is 13 residues long. Germline V CDR1 and CDR2: SGHNT, YYREEE (reference sequence). The CDR3 DNA reads TGTGCCAGCAGCTTCGGACAAGCCTACGAGCAGTACTTC. Protein: CASSFGQAYEQYF.

The rearrangement joins TRBV4-2 to TRBJ2-1, with D possibly TRBD2 on 6 matching bases. CDR3 length equals 15 residues. Germline V gene sequence: CDR1 LGHNA, CDR2 YNFKEQ. Trimming removed 0 bases from V and 4 bases from J, with 10 bases in between. The DNA of the CDR3 is TGTGCCAGCAGCCAAGACTTAGCGGCGTACAATGAGCAGTTCTTC. It is translated as CASSQDLAAYNEQFF.

The chain is built from TRBV10-3 and TRBJ1-2, with unresolved D. With 8 bases removed from V and 0 bases from J, the gap between germline ends came to 10 bases. From germline, CDR1 is ENHRY and CDR2 SYGVKD. The CDR3 is 13 residues long. The DNA of the CDR3 is TGTGCCATCGGGCCGGGAACTAACTATGGCTACACCTTC. Translating it yields CAIGPGTNYGYTF.

V is TRBV4-1 and J is TRBJ1-1; a weak D match, TRBD1 (6 bases). The CDR3 sequence is 16 residues long. Trimming removed 0 bases at V and 9 bases at J, with 20 bases between. The germline V gene has CDR1 MGHRA and CDR2 YSYEKL. CDR3 residues: CASSQEVSRTGTQAFF. Written as DNA, the CDR3 is TGCGCCAGCAGCCAAGAAGTTTCCCGGACCGGGACACAAGCTTTCTTT.

The chain has TRBV2 and TRBJ2-3; weak D call: TRBD2 (6 bases). The CDR3 totals 15 residues. V lost 3 bases to trimming and J lost 1 base, with 11 bases between them. CDR1 and CDR2 (germline): SNHLY, FYNNEI. CDR3 sequence: CASSDRAGRTDTQYF. The CDR3 DNA sequence: TGTGCCAGCAGTGACAGGGCGGGACGCACAGATACGCAGTATTTT.

The CDR3 region has the DNA TGTGCCAGCAGTGACTCGACAGGGTATGGCTACACCTTC. Protein: CASSDSTGYGYTF. This chain joins TRBV6-4 and TRBJ1-2; 7 bases align to TRBD1. CDR1 and CDR2 from the germline V gene are MRHNA and SNTAGT. The CDR3 is made up of 13 amino acids. Losses at the gene ends were 0 bases for V and 5 bases for J; bases not matched to a gene: 0.

This rearrangement joins TRBV7-8 to TRBJ2-1; TRBD2 might be the D (6 bases). The germline V gene encodes CDR1 SGHVS and CDR2 FQNEAQ. The CDR3 contains 16 residues. Trimming pared 0 bases from V and 2 bases from J, leaving 11 bases between. This chain's CDR3 is CASSLAVWGAYNEQFF. Written as DNA, the CDR3 is TGTGCCAGCAGCTTAGCCGTTTGGGGGGCCTACAATGAGCAGTTCTTC.

In this sample, this clone turned up a few times. CDR3 sequence: CASSGSGTAYEQYF. CDR3 sequence (DNA): TGTGCCAGCAGCGGCTCCGGGACAGCCTACGAGCAGTACTTC. The chain recombines TRBV5-4 with TRBJ2-7; TRBD1 aligns across 7 bases. From germline, CDR1 is SGHNT and CDR2 YYREEE (reference sequence). The CDR3 extends over 14 amino acids. V trimming: 4 bases; J trimming: 2 bases; junction bases outside the gene matches: 6.

A few counts support this clone. This chain links TRBV7-8 with TRBJ1-2; perhaps TRBD1 as D (6 bases). Looked up from germline, CDR1 is SGHVS and CDR2 is FQNEAQ. The CDR3 contains 13 residues. The V and J ends lost 1 base and 5 bases respectively, with 8 bases between them. CDR3 nucleotide sequence: TGTGCCAGCAGCTTAGAGCAGGGGTATGGCTACACCTTC. Translated, it gives CASSLEQGYGYTF.

This chain connects TRBV19 to TRBJ1-2, with a tentative D call TRBD1 (6 bases). V gave up 6 bases and J gave up 0 bases, with 11 bases separating them. Germline CDR1 reads LNHDA; CDR2 reads SQIVND (reference sequence). This CDR3 has 14 residues. CDR3 in amino acids: CASRQQGANYGYTF. Here the CDR3 DNA reads TGTGCCAGTAGGCAACAGGGAGCTAACTATGGCTACACCTTC.

In nucleotides, the CDR3 is TGTGCCAGCAGACGAGGCGGTAAGACAGATACGCAGTATTTT. Protein sequence: CASRRGGKTDTQYF. V is TRBV6-5 and J is TRBJ2-3; D gene ambiguous. Germline CDR1 MNHEY, CDR2 SVGAGI. V was cut by 6 bases and J by 3 bases, with 13 bases left in between. The CDR3 consists of 14 residues.

The chain joins TRBV6-1 to TRBJ1-5; the match to TRBD1 covers 10 bases. The CDR3 is 15 residues long. Germline V gene sequence: CDR1 MNHNS, CDR2 SASEGT. The ends lost 4 bases at V and 7 bases at J; junction bases unmatched: 7. The CDR3 spells CASSGEDRGLQPQHF. Here the CDR3 DNA reads TGTGCCAGCAGTGGGGAAGACAGGGGGCTGCAGCCCCAGCATTTT.

This clone came up once. This chain connects TRBV29-1 to TRBJ2-3; D may be TRBD2 (5 bases). The germline V and J ends were trimmed by 4 bases and 5 bases, with 13 bases remaining between them. CDR1 and CDR2 (germline): SQVTM, ANQGSEA. The CDR3 extends over 13 amino acids. As DNA, the CDR3 is TGCAGCGTTGCCACGTATGGAGGAGATACGCAGTATTTT. It yields the protein CSVATYGGDTQYF.